This T cell receptor beta chain was found in a study of identical twins. One entry per CDR3 protein, called by TCRdb with MiXCR from the 5' RACE reads. The repertoire has around 480,000 distinct CDR3 sequences, roughly an eighth of them found once; the top ten carry approximately 1%. Whole-study results and caveats: Alpha sequences that were out-of-frame and twin-shared showed an excess of low generation probability. Interpretation of the results relied on cross-sectional statistical analysis and not on following the same donors.

In its sample, this clonotype was seen a few times. The antigen remains unidentified. Another study also made use of these data, one on yellow fever vaccine responses in identical twins.

The sample taken for sequencing was CD4+ T cells sorted from blood. This clonotype was sampled from a woman aged 18-29 years in good health.

The CDR3 reads CSAFPYSGELFF. As DNA, the CDR3 is TGCAGTGCTTTTCCATACTCCGGGGAGCTGTTTTTT. The chain links TRBV20-1 to TRBJ2-2; no definite D call. The germline V gene encodes CDR1 DFQATT and CDR2 SNEGSKA (reference sequence). V lost 5 bases and J 6 bases, leaving 10 bases between the germline ends. The CDR3 loop spans 12 amino acids.